What follows are 9 T cell receptor beta chains derived from one specimen sequenced in a study of kidney transplant recipient with SARS-CoV-2 infection. TCRdb analysed the reads with MiXCR anew, one entry per CDR3 protein. This sample has 200,000 to 300,000 distinct CDR3 sequences, with more than 25% found just once. This sample comprised a blood sample, obtained at baseline and between days 110 and 120 from a kidney transplant recipient. These receptors were collected from a young adult male patient who had COVID-19 and was a kidney transplant recipient. The graft donor may account for some of the T cells.

This clonotype appeared a single time. One base away lies a much larger clone, so this may be a sequencing read error. The J gene is TRBJ2-2, the V gene TRBV28; weak D call: TRBD1 (6 bases). Germline V gives CDR1 MDHEN, CDR2 SYDVKM. The CDR3 covers 14 residues. CDR3 residues: CASTTDRITGEPFF. CDR3 sequence (DNA): TGTGCCAGCACTACGGACAGAATCACCGGGGAGCCGTTTTTT.

This clonotype was picked up many times. CDR3 region: CASSSGTVTEAFF. The DNA of the CDR3 is TGTGCCAGCAGCTCCGGGACAGTCACTGAAGCTTTCTTT. The chain links TRBV7-6 to TRBJ1-1; 7 nucleotides line up with TRBD1. Germline loops: CDR1 SGHVS, CDR2 FNYEAQ. The ends lost 4 bases at V and 4 bases at J; junction bases unmatched: 3. The CDR3 is 13 amino acids.

Comments on this clonotype: A read error may explain this, as a much larger clone is one base away. This chain uses TRBV7-3 with TRBJ1-1; D remains unclear. The CDR3 is 15 amino acids. Germline loops: CDR1 SGHTA, CDR2 FQGTGA. CDR3 residues: CASSPNRDSGTEALF. The CDR3 region has the DNA TGTGCCAGCAGCCCCAATCGTGATAGTGGCACTGAAGCTCTCTTT.

This clonotype appeared a few times. The J gene is TRBJ2-1, the V gene TRBV29-1; possible D gene TRBD2, 5 bases. Between the trimmed V and J ends, which lost 2 bases and 12 bases, there was a span of 26 bases. Germline CDR1 is SQVTM and CDR2 is ANQGSEA. The CDR3 spans 16 residues. The CDR3 DNA reads as TGCAGCGTTGAACCGGGGAGAGGCAGTGTTGTATTGGGGCAGTTCTTC. Translated, it gives CSVEPGRGSVVLGQFF.

This clonotype was picked up many times. This chain connects TRBV12-3 or TRBV12-4 to TRBJ1-2, with no clear D. Trimming removed 5 bases from V and 4 bases from J, with 23 bases in between. The CDR3 is 17 residues long. CDR3 nucleotides: TGTGCCAGCAGTCGTGAAGTCACAGCAGGAAAGACCTATGGCTACACCTTC. As protein: CASSREVTAGKTYGYTF.

This clonotype was picked up one time. A much more abundant neighbour one base away suggests this may be a read error. This rearrangement joins TRBV1 to TRBJ1-4. TRBV1 is a listed pseudogene. The CDR3 is 16 amino acids. This CDR3 reads CTSSREGYRRVEKLFF. The CDR3 nucleotides read TGCACCAGCAGCCGAGAAGGATACAGGAGGGTTGAAAAACTGTTTTTT.

This clonotype was found many times. CDR3 sequence: CASSLGQGANTGELFF. The CDR3 DNA sequence: TGTGCCAGCAGCCTCGGGCAGGGCGCGAACACCGGGGAGCTGTTTTTT. The chain joins TRBV3-1 to TRBJ2-2, with a possible D match to TRBD1 (5 bases). In germline, CDR1 is LGHDT, CDR2 YNNKEL (reference sequence). V gave up 4 bases and J gave up 0 bases, with 12 bases separating them. The CDR3 contains 16 residues.

This clonotype was counted many times. The V gene is TRBV18, the J gene TRBJ2-2; 11 bases line up with TRBD1. The J segment lost 4 bases and the V segment lost 4 bases, leaving 5 bases of the junction unmatched. From germline, CDR1 is KGHSH and CDR2 LQKENI. The CDR3 runs to 16 residues. The CDR3 spells CASSLLDRGLTGELFF. CDR3 coding DNA: TGTGCCAGCTCACTCTTGGACAGGGGGCTCACCGGGGAGCTGTTTTTT.

This clonotype has at least ten counts. The chain uses TRBV28 and TRBJ2-7, with TRBD1 as a possible D gene (6 bases). Germline CDR1 reads MDHEN; CDR2 reads SYDVKM. Deletions cut 4 bases from V and 0 bases from J, with 10 bases between. This CDR3 has 14 residues. CDR3 in DNA: TGTGCCAGCAGTTGGACAGTTGGCTCCTACGAGCAGTACTTC. Its protein is CASSWTVGSYEQYF.